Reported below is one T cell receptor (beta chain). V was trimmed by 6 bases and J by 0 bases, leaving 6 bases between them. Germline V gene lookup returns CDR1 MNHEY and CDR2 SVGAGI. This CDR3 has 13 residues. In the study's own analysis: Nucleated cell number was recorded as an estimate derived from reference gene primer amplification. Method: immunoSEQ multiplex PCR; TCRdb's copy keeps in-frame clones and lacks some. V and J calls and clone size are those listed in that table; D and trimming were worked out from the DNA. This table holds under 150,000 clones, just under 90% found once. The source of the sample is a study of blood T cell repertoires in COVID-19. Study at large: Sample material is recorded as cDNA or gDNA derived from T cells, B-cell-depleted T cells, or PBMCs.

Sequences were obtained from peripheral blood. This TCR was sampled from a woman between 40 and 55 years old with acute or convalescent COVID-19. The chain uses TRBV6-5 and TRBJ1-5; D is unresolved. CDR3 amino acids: CASRAYSNQPQHF. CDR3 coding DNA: TGTGCCAGCAGGGCTTATAGCAATCAGCCCCAGCATTTT.